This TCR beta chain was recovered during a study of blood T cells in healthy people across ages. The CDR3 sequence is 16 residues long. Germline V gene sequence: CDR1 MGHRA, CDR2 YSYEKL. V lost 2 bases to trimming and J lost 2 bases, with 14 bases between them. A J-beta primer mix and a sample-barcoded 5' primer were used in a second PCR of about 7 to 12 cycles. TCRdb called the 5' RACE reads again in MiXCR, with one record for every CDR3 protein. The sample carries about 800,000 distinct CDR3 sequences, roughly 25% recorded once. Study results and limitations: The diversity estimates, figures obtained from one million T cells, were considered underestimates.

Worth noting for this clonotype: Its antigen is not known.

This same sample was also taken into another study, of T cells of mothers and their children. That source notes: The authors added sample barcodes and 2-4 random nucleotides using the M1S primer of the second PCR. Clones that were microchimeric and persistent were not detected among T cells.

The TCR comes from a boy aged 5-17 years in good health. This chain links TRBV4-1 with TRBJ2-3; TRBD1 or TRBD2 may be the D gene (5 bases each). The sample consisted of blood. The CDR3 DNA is TGCGCCAGCAGCCAATTCGGTGACGGGACCACAGATACGCAGTATTTT. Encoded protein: CASSQFGDGTTDTQYF.